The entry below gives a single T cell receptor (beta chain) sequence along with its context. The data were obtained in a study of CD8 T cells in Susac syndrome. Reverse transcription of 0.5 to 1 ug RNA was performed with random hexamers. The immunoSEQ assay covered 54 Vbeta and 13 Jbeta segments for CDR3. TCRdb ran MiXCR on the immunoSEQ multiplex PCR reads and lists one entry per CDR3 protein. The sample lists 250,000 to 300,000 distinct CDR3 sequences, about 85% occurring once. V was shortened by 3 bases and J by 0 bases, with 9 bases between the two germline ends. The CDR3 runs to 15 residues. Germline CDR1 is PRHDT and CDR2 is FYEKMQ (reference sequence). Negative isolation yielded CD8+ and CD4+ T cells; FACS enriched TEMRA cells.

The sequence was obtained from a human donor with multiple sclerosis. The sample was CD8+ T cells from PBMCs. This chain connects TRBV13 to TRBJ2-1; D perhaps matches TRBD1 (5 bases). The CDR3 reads CASSLDTSSYNEQFF. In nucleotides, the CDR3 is TGTGCCAGCAGCTTGGACACGAGCTCCTACAATGAGCAGTTCTTC.